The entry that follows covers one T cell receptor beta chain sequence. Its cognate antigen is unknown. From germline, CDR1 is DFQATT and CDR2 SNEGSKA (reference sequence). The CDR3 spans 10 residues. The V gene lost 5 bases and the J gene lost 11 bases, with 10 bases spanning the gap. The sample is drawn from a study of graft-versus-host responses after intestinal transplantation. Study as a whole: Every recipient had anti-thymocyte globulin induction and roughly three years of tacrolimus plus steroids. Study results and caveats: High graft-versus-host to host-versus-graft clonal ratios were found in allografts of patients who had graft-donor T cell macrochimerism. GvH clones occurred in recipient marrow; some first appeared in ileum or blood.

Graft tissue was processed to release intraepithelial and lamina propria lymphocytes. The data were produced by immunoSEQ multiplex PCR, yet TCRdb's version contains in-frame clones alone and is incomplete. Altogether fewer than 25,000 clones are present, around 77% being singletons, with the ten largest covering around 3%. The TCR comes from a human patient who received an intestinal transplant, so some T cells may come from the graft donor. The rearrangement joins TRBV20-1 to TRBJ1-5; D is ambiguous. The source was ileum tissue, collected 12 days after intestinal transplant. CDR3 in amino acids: CSAYRETQHF. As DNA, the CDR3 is TGCAGTGCTTATCGAGAGACCCAGCATTTT.